A selection of T cell receptor beta chains follows, all from one sample in a study of CD8+ T cells in alopecia areata. Assay used: immunoSEQ multiplex PCR; TCRdb lists only in-frame clones, some missing. The data contain hundreds of thousands of clones, around 67% of them singletons. This specimen was CD4+ T cells sorted from blood, taken at week 0. The receptors were sampled from a human donor with alopecia areata. CDR3s include the opening cysteine and the closing phenylalanine or tryptophan. The D gene is left open where the match is weak. Size tells how often a clone was seen (once, few, many) or the class of an expanded clone, and some rows leave it out.

v_gene,j_gene,abundance,d_gene,len,CDR3nt,CDR3aa
TRBV9,TRBJ2-1,NA,NA,13,TGTGCCAGCAGCGTTGGGGTTTACAATGAGCAGTTCTTC,CASSVGVYNEQFF
TRBV6-5,TRBJ2-7,once,NA,15,TGTGCCAGCAGTTATAGGGGCGGGGAATCCTACGAGCAGTACTTC,CASSYRGGESYEQYF
TRBV9,TRBJ1-1,NA,NA,14,TGTGCCAGCAGCGTATACAGCCGGGACACTGAAGCTTTCTTT,CASSVYSRDTEAFF
TRBV29-1,TRBJ2-4,few,NA,14,TGCAGCGTCTCGGACAGAATGGTCAAAAACATTCAGTACTTC,CSVSDRMVKNIQYF
TRBV4-1,TRBJ1-4,NA,TRBD1,15,TGCGCCAGCAGCCAAGTGGGGACAGGAGGAGGAAAACTGTTTTTT,CASSQVGTGGGKLFF
TRBV9,TRBJ2-7,few,TRBD1,15,TGTGCCAGCAGCGTAATGGGACAGGGGGCCCACGAGCAGTACTTC,CASSVMGQGAHEQYF
TRBV29-1,TRBJ1-5,NA,NA,13,TGCAGCGTTGAAACGGGAAGCAATCAGCCCCAGCATTTT,CSVETGSNQPQHF
TRBV5-1,TRBJ2-5,NA,NA,15,TGCGCCAGCAGCCGTGCGGGCCTAATACGGGAGACCCAGTACTTC,CASSRAGLIRETQYF
TRBV23-1,TRBJ1-6,NA,NA,14,TGCGCCACCCCTTTCCGGGGCCTTAATTCACCCCTCCACTTT,CATPFRGLNSPLHF
TRBV5-1,TRBJ2-7,NA,NA,13,TGCGCCAGCAGCTTGGTCACCCCCTACGAGCAGTACTTC,CASSLVTPYEQYF
TRBV18,TRBJ1-2,NA,NA,16,TGTGCCAGCTCACGAGAGGGACCACGCAATAACTATGGCTACACCTTC,CASSREGPRNNYGYTF
TRBV5-1,TRBJ2-7,NA,NA,14,TGCGCCAGCAGCTTGGAGGCGGTTGGGGACGAGCAGTACTTC,CASSLEAVGDEQYF
TRBV7-9,TRBJ1-1,NA,NA,12,TGTGCCAGCAGCTTATTCTCCACTGAAGCTTTCTTT,CASSLFSTEAFF
TRBV20-1,TRBJ2-5,NA,NA,10,TGCAGTGCTAGAGAGGTGGCCCAGTACTTC,CSAREVAQYF
TRBV29-1,TRBJ2-2,NA,TRBD1,15,TGCAGCGCTACCGGACAGGGGATAGTCGGTCGGGAGCTGTTTTTT,CSATGQGIVGRELFF
TRBV6-5,TRBJ1-1,few,NA,11,TGTGCCAGCAGTCAATCGAGGGAAGCTTTCTTT,CASSQSREAFF
TRBV27,TRBJ2-7,NA,NA,15,TGTGCCAGCAGTGCGCCCTCGGGCAGCGGCTACGAGCAGTACTTC,CASSAPSGSGYEQYF
TRBV9,TRBJ2-7,NA,NA,15,TGTGCCAGCAGCAAAGAGAGGACAACGAGTTACGAGCAGTACTTC,CASSKERTTSYEQYF
TRBV29-1,TRBJ1-3,few,NA,16,TGCAGCGTTGAAGGCATTGAGGTCAACGCTGGAAACACCATATATTTT,CSVEGIEVNAGNTIYF
TRBV2,TRBJ2-1,NA,NA,14,TGTGCCAGCAGCGATGTGGCGTCCTACAATGAGCAGTTCTTC,CASSDVASYNEQFF
TRBV30,TRBJ1-2,NA,NA,11,TGTGCCTGGAGACAGGCCTATGGCTACACCTTC,CAWRQAYGYTF
TRBV29-1,TRBJ2-7,NA,NA,16,TGCAGCGTTGAAGTATCGAAGACTAGAAGGGCCTACGAGCAGTACTTC,CSVEVSKTRRAYEQYF
TRBV5-1,TRBJ2-5,NA,TRBD1,14,TGCGCCAGCAGCCTGGACAGGGGGCACGAGACCCAGTACTTC,CASSLDRGHETQYF
TRBV5-1,TRBJ2-7,NA,NA,14,TGCGCCAGCAGCCCGATGGGAGGATCCTACGAGCAGTACTTC,CASSPMGGSYEQYF
TRBV7-2,TRBJ2-3,NA,TRBD2,14,TGTGCCAGCAGCACCGGACTAGTTGGAGATACGCAGTATTTT,CASSTGLVGDTQYF
TRBV29-1,TRBJ1-6,NA,TRBD1,16,TGCAGCGCCTTTTACTCTGGGGACAGGGGCAATTCACCCCTCCACTTT,CSAFYSGDRGNSPLHF
TRBV7-9,TRBJ2-3,NA,NA,13,TGTGCCCAAGAGGCTCTCGACACAGATACGCAGTATTTT,CAQEALDTDTQYF
TRBV9,TRBJ2-5,NA,TRBD2,17,TGTGCCAGCAGCGTAAACTCCCCGGGACTAGCGGGGGAGACCCAGTACTTC,CASSVNSPGLAGETQYF
TRBV7-9,TRBJ2-5,NA,NA,14,TGTGCCAGCAGCCAGGGGCAGACTCAAGAGACCCAGTACTTC,CASSQGQTQETQYF
TRBV7-2,TRBJ2-3,few,NA,12,TGTGCCAGCAGCCAAATCACAGATACGCAGTATTTT,CASSQITDTQYF
TRBV30,TRBJ1-6,NA,TRBD1,13,TGTGCCTCGCGGACAGGGGCGAATTTACCCCTCCACTTT,CASRTGANLPLHF
TRBV29-1,TRBJ2-1,NA,NA,12,TGCAGCGGGCGGGGTCTTTACAATGAGCAGTTCTTC,CSGRGLYNEQFF
TRBV10-3,TRBJ2-7,many,NA,16,TGTGCCATCAGTGAGTCGTCTGGGGCGCACTCCTACGAGCAGTACTTC,CAISESSGAHSYEQYF
TRBV7-9,TRBJ2-3,NA,NA,12,TGTGCCAGCAGCTTTCGGCAGAATACGCAGTATTTT,CASSFRQNTQYF
TRBV9,TRBJ2-2,NA,NA,13,TGTGCCAGCAGCGTAGCTAACGCCGGGGAGCTGTTTTTT,CASSVANAGELFF
TRBV6-5,TRBJ2-3,NA,NA,14,TGTGCCAGCAGATTTCGACACCACACAGATACGCAGTATTTT,CASRFRHHTDTQYF
TRBV4-3,TRBJ2-5,NA,NA,15,TGCGCCAGCAGCGCCCGACACCTCGGCGGGGAGACCCAGTACTTC,CASSARHLGGETQYF
TRBV30,TRBJ2-7,NA,NA,11,TGTGCCTGGAGGGTTTCCTACGAGCAGTACTTC,CAWRVSYEQYF
TRBV7-2,TRBJ2-3,few,NA,13,TGTGCCAGCAGCTCCATGACTACCGATACGCAGTATTTT,CASSSMTTDTQYF
TRBV11-2,TRBJ2-5,NA,NA,13,TGTGCCAGCAGCTTAGCCTACCAAGAGACCCAGTACTTC,CASSLAYQETQYF
TRBV9,TRBJ2-2,NA,NA,15,TGTGCCAGCAGCGTTGGAGTAGCGGAAACCGGGGAGCTGTTTTTT,CASSVGVAETGELFF
TRBV29-1,TRBJ2-2,NA,NA,14,TGCAGCGGGTCGGGGAGCGGCAACACCGGGGAGCTGTTTTTT,CSGSGSGNTGELFF
TRBV6-6,TRBJ1-6,NA,NA,12,TGTGCCAGCAGAGAGGAGTACTCACCCCTCCACTTT,CASREEYSPLHF
TRBV30,TRBJ2-7,once,NA,14,TGTGCCTGGACCCCCCGCTCCCGCTCCTACGAGCAGTACTTC,CAWTPRSRSYEQYF
TRBV19,TRBJ1-2,NA,NA,14,TGTGCCAGTAGTCGATATGGGAGTGACTATGGCTACACCTTC,CASSRYGSDYGYTF
TRBV10-3,TRBJ2-3,NA,NA,16,TGTGCCATCAGTGAGTCACTGGGGCCTCGCACAGATACGCAGTATTTT,CAISESLGPRTDTQYF